Shown below are 16 T cell receptor beta chains from a single sample sequenced in a study of Graves' ophthalmopathy and Graves' hyperthyroidism. The TCR beta CDR3 regions underwent amplification from RNA transcripts. The library came from an HTBI-primed first-round RT-PCR and a second-round multiplex PCR. Via MiXCR, TCRdb re-called the multiplex PCR reads, giving one row per CDR3 protein. The table shows under 800,000 distinct CDR3 sequences, with over 20% occurring only once. Material: peripheral blood. Receptor source: a woman younger than 30 with stable Graves' hyperthyroidism. Some clones in this sample may be carry-over from other donors' samples.

This clonotype has ten or more counts. V and J are TRBV20-1 and TRBJ2-7, with D unresolved. V was cut by 7 bases and J by 6 bases, with 16 bases left in between. CDR3 size: 12 residues. CDR1 is DFQATT and CDR2 is SNEGSKA in the germline V gene (reference sequence). CDR3 nucleotides: TGCAGTGAGCAGGCGGATTTGGGCGAGCAGTACTTC. As protein: CSEQADLGEQYF.

CDR3 nucleotide sequence: TGTGCCTGGAGTGTCGAAGGACAGACTTACTATGGCTACACCTTC. Translating gives CAWSVEGQTYYGYTF. The V gene is TRBV30, the J gene TRBJ1-2, with D possibly TRBD1 on 6 matching bases. V was shortened by 0 bases and J by 3 bases, with 14 bases between the two germline ends. CDR1 is GTSNPN, CDR2 SVGIG, per germline (reference sequence). There are 15 residues in the CDR3.

This chain uses TRBV11-2 with TRBJ1-2; 9 bases align to TRBD1. The CDR3 totals 15 residues. Germline lookup yields CDR1 SGHAT and CDR2 FQNNGV. Trimming cost V 5 bases and J 4 bases; bases outside gene matches: 8. CDR3 nucleotides: TGTGCCAGCAGCGGTTACAGGGGGCATAGCTATGGCTACACCTTC. It codes for CASSGYRGHSYGYTF.

The chain employs TRBV2 and TRBJ1-5, with D unclear. The length of the CDR3 is 13 residues. V gave up 4 bases and J gave up 7 bases, with 11 bases separating them. Germline loops: CDR1 SNHLY, CDR2 FYNNEI. The CDR3 reads CASSAQVRQPQHF. The CDR3 DNA is TGTGCCAGCAGTGCGCAGGTCAGGCAGCCCCAGCATTTT.

At least ten counts were recorded for this clonotype. The V and J genes are TRBV20-1 and TRBJ1-2, with 7 bases identical to TRBD1. The CDR3 is made up of 14 amino acids. Germline CDR1 is DFQATT and CDR2 is SNEGSKA (reference sequence). Losses at the gene ends were 3 bases for V and 3 bases for J; bases not matched to a gene: 7. CDR3 residues: CSARGDRSYYGYTF. CDR3 coding DNA: TGCAGTGCTAGGGGGGACAGATCCTACTATGGCTACACCTTC.

This clonotype came up many times. The genes are TRBV20-1 and TRBJ2-7, with TRBD1 as a possible D gene (5 bases). Trimming stripped 1 base from V and 4 bases from J, with 8 bases between. CDR3 length: 12 residues. Germline V lookup: CDR1 DFQATT, CDR2 SNEGSKA (reference sequence). CDR3 sequence reads: CSARGAGYEQYF. The CDR3 nucleotides read TGCAGTGCTAGAGGGGCAGGGTACGAGCAGTACTTC.

About this clonotype: A much larger clone lies one base from this, so it may be a read error. This chain connects TRBV7-2 to TRBJ2-7; D is ambiguous. CDR1 is SGHTA and CDR2 is FQGNSA in the germline V gene. Trimming removed 4 bases at V and 2 bases at J, with 12 bases between. The CDR3 loop spans 14 amino acids. The DNA for the CDR3 is TGTGCCAGCAGCTCACATATAGCCACCTACGAGCAGTACTTC. This gives the protein CASSSHIATYEQYF.

The V gene is TRBV6-1, the J gene TRBJ2-2; 8 positions match TRBD2. This CDR3 spans 14 amino acids. Germline V CDR1 and CDR2: MNHNS, SASEGT. The V gene end was trimmed by 8 bases and the J gene end by 3 bases; junction bases not matched to a gene: 5. This CDR3 reads CASQTSDHTGELFF. The CDR3 bases are TGTGCCAGCCAGACTAGCGATCACACCGGGGAGCTGTTTTTT.

The chain uses TRBV19 and TRBJ1-5, with 11 bases that match TRBD1. Trimming removed 4 bases from V and 7 bases from J; junction bases left unmatched: 9. The germline V gene has CDR1 LNHDA and CDR2 SQIVND (reference sequence). There are 16 residues in the CDR3. CDR3 bases: TGTGCCAGTAGTAAAGGACAGGGGGCATTTTCCCAGCCCCAGCATTTT. Amino acid sequence: CASSKGQGAFSQPQHF.

The V and J genes are TRBV7-9 and TRBJ1-2, with D possibly being TRBD1 (5 bases). The CDR3 runs to 13 residues. V was shortened by 10 bases and J by 2 bases, with 14 bases between the two germline ends. Germline V CDR1 and CDR2: SEHNR, FQNEAQ (reference sequence). CDR3 sequence reads: CATEPQVNYGYTF. CDR3 in DNA: TGTGCCACCGAGCCACAGGTGAACTATGGCTACACCTTC.

This clonotype was counted ten times or more. The gene calls are TRBV29-1 and TRBJ1-2; D uncertain. This CDR3 region has 10 residues. Looked up from germline, CDR1 is SQVTM and CDR2 is ANQGSEA. V lost 4 bases, J lost 4 bases, and 4 bases lay in between. The CDR3 here is CSVASYGYTF. The CDR3 region has the DNA TGCAGCGTTGCCAGCTATGGCTACACCTTC.

This clonotype has a count of ten or more. This chain links TRBV7-2 with TRBJ2-7; 7 nucleotides line up with TRBD1. CDR3 length equals 14 residues. Per germline, CDR1 SGHTA and CDR2 FQGNSA. V trimming: 3 bases; J trimming: 2 bases; junction bases outside the gene matches: 4. This CDR3 is CASSLGQPTYEQYF. CDR3 sequence (DNA): TGTGCCAGCAGCTTGGGACAGCCGACCTACGAGCAGTACTTC.

This clonotype was detected a few times. The chain employs TRBV20-1 and TRBJ2-5; 9 bases agree with TRBD2. Germline V CDR1 and CDR2: DFQATT, SNEGSKA (reference sequence). The CDR3 is made up of 15 amino acids. The junction had 6 bases not matched to a gene; V was cut back by 0 bases and J by 4 bases. DNA for the CDR3: TGCAGTGCTAGAGATATGCGGGAGGGCGGAGAGACCCAGTACTTC. Amino acid sequence: CSARDMREGGETQYF.

The chain joins TRBV12-3 or TRBV12-4 to TRBJ2-2, with D tentatively TRBD1 (5 bases). The V and J ends lost 4 bases and 6 bases respectively, with 15 bases between them. The CDR3 has 15 amino acids. CDR3 nucleotide sequence: TGTGCCAGCAGTTGGTTCCAGGGATGGGCCGGGGAGCTGTTTTTT. It specifies CASSWFQGWAGELFF.

The gene calls are TRBV12-3 or TRBV12-4 and TRBJ1-6, with D perhaps TRBD1 (6 bases). V shed 5 bases and J shed 10 bases, with 21 bases lying between them. This CDR3 has 16 amino acids. CDR3 protein: CASSPLGAGAGSPLHF. Here the CDR3 DNA reads TGTGCCAGCAGTCCACTTGGGGCAGGGGCGGGATCACCCCTCCACTTT.

This clonotype came up many times. The rearrangement links TRBV18 to TRBJ2-7, with D possibly being TRBD1 (6 bases). Germline-derived CDR1 and CDR2 are KGHSH and LQKENI. This CDR3 is built from 13 residues. Trimming stripped 6 bases from V and 3 bases from J, with 12 bases between. The CDR3 loop is CASSLTGNYEQYF. The CDR3, as DNA: TGTGCCAGCTCTTTAACAGGGAACTACGAGCAGTACTTC.